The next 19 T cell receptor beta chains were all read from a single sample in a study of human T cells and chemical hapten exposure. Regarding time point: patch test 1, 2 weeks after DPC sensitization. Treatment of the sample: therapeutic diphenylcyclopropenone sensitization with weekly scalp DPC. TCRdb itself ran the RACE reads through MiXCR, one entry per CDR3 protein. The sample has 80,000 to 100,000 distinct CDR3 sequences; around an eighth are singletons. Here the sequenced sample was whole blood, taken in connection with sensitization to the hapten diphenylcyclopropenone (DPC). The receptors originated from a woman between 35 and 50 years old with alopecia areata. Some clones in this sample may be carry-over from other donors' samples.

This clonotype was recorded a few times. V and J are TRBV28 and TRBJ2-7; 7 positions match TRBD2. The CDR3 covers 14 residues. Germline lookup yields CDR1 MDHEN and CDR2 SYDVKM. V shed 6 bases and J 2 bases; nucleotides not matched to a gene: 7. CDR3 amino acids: CASSMGGSAYEQYF. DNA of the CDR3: TGTGCCAGCAGCATGGGCGGGAGTGCCTACGAGCAGTACTTC.

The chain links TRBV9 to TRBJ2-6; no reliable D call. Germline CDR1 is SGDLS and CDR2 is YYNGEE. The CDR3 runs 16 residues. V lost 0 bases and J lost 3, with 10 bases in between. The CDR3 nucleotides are TGTGCCAGCAGCGTAGTCGCCCGGGTTGGGGCCAACGTCCTGACTTTC. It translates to CASSVVARVGANVLTF.

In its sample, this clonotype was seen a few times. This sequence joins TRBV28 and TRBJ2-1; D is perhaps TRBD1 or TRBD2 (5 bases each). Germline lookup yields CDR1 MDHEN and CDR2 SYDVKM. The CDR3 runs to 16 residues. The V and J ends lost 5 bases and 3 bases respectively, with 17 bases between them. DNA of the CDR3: TGTGCCAGCAGTCTCTACAGGTCGAGGGTCTACAATGAGCAGTTCTTC. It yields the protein CASSLYRSRVYNEQFF.

The CDR3 coding sequence is TGTGCCAGCAGTGAAGGGGGGGGTCCCTACAATGAGCAGTTCTTC. This gives the protein CASSEGGGPYNEQFF. The genes are TRBV6-1 and TRBJ2-1; 7 positions match TRBD2. The CDR3 is made up of 15 amino acids. Trimming took 1 base from V and 2 from J; bases not matched to a gene: 2. Germline CDR1 is MNHNS and CDR2 is SASEGT.

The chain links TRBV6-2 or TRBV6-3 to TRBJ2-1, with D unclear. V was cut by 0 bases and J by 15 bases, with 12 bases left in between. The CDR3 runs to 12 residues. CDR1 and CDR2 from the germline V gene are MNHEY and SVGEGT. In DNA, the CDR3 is TGTGCCAGCAGTTACTCCCCCAATGGGATGTTCTTC. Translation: CASSYSPNGMFF.

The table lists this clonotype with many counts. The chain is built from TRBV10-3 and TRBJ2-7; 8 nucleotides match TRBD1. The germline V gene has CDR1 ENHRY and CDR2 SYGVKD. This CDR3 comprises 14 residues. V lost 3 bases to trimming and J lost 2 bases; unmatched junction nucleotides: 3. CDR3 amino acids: CAISDHRGAYEQYF. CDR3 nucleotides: TGTGCCATCAGTGATCACAGGGGGGCCTACGAGCAGTACTTC.

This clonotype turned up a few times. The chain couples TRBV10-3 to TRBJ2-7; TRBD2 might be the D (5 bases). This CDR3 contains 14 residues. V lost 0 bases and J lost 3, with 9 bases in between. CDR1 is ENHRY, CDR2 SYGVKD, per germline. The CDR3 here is CAISESKAGYEQYF. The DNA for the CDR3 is TGTGCCATCAGTGAGTCGAAGGCGGGCTACGAGCAGTACTTC.

The chain's CDR3 is CASSSFRTGTNTEAFF. DNA of the CDR3: TGTGCCAGCAGTTCGTTTCGGACAGGGACGAACACTGAAGCTTTCTTT. V gene TRBV6-5 combines with J gene TRBJ1-1; 8 positions agree with TRBD1. After removal of 4 bases from V and 1 base from J, the junction contained 8 bases not matched to a gene. The CDR3 sequence is 16 residues long. Per the germline V gene, CDR1 is MNHEY and CDR2 is SVGAGI.

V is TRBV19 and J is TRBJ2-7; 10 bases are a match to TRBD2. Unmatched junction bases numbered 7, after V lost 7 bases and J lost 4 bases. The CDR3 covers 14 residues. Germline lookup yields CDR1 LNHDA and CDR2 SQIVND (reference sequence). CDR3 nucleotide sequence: TGTGCCAGTAACGGGCAGACTAGCGGGTACGAGCAGTACTTC. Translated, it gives CASNGQTSGYEQYF. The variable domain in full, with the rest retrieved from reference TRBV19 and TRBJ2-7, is DGGITQSPKYLFRKEGQNVTLSCEQNLNHDAMYWYRQDPGQGLRLIYYSQIVNDFQKGDIAEGYSVSREKKESFPLTVTSAQKNPTAFYLCASNGQTSGYEQYFGPGTRLTVT.

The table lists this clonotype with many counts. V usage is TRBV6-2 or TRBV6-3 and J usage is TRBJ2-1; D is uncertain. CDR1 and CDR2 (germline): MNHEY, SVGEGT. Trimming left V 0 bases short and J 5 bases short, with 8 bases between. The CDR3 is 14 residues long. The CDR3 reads CASSYSVGDNEQFF. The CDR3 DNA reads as TGTGCCAGCAGTTACTCAGTCGGAGACAATGAGCAGTTCTTC.

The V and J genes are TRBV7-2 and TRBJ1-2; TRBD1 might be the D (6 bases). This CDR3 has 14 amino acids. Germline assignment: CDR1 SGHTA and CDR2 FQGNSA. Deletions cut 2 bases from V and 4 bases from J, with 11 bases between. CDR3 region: CASSLTGPSYGYTF. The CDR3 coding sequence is TGTGCCAGCAGCTTAACAGGGCCTTCCTATGGCTACACCTTC.

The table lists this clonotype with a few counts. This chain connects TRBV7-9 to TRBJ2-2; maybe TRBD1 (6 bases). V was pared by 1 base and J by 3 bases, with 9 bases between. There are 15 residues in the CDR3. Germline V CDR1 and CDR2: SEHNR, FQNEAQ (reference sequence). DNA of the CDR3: TGTGCCAGCAGCTTAGTCCCAGGGGACACCGGGGAGCTGTTTTTT. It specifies CASSLVPGDTGELFF. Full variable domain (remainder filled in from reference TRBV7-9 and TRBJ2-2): DTGVSQNPRHKITKRGQNVTFRCDPISEHNRLYWYRQTLGQGPEFLTYFQNEAQLEKSRLLSDRFSAERPKGSFSTLEIQRTEQGDSAMYLCASSLVPGDTGELFFGEGSRLTVL.

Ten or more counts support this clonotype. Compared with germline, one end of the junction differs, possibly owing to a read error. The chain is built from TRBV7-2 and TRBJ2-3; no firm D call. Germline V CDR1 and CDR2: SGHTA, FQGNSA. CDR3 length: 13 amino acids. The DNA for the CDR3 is TGCGCCAGCAGCTTAGGAGGCACAGATACGCAGTATTTT. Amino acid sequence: CASSLGGTDTQYF.

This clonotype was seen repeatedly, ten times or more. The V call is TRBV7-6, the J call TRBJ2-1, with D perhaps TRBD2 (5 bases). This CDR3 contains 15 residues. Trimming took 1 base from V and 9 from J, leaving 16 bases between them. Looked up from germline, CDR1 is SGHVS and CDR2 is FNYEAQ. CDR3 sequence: CASSLESTNYGEQFF. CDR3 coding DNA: TGTGCCAGCAGCTTAGAGTCGACTAATTACGGTGAGCAGTTCTTC.

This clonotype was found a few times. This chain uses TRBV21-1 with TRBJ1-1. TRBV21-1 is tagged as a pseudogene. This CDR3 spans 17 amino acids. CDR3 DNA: TGTGCCAGCAGCAAACCGGGGAGGAGAATCATGAACACTGAAGCTTTCTTT. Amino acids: CASSKPGRRIMNTEAFF.

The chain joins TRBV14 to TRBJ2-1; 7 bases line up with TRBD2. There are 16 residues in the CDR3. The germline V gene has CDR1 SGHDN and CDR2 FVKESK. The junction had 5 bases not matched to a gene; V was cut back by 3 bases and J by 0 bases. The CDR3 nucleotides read TGTGCCAGCAGCCACGGGGCTAGCGGCTCCTACAATGAGCAGTTCTTC. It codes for CASSHGASGSYNEQFF.

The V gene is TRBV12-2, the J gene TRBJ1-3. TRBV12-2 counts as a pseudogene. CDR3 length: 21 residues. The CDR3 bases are TGTGCAAGTCGCTTAATCTCCCACGGAGAGACCAGCAACTTCCCTGGAAACACCATATATTTT. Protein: CASRLISHGETSNFPGNTIYF.

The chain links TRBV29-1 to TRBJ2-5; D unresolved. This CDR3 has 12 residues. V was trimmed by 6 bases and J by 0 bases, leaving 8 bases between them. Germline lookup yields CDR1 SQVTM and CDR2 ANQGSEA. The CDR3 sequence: CSVRHDQETQYF. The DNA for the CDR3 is TGCAGCGTGAGACACGACCAAGAGACCCAGTACTTC. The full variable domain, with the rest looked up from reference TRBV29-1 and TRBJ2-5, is SAVISQKPSRDICQRGTSLTIQCQVDSQVTMMFWYRQQPGQSLTLIATANQGSEATYESGFVIDKFPISRPNLTFSTLTVSNMSPEDSSIYLCSVRHDQETQYFGPGTRLLVL.

CDR3 bases: TGTGCCAGCAGCCCGGAGAGACTAGCCGGCAATGAGCAGTTCTTC. Translating it yields CASSPERLAGNEQFF. The V and J genes are TRBV5-6 and TRBJ2-1; TRBD2 matches 7 bases. With 4 bases clipped from V and 6 bases from J, the junction kept 10 bases outside the gene matches. This CDR3 has 15 amino acids. CDR1 SGHDT and CDR2 YYEEEE come from the germline V gene. The full variable domain, completed using reference TRBV5-6 and TRBJ2-1, is DAGVTQSPTHLIKTRGQQVTLRCSPKSGHDTVSWYQQALGQGPQFIFQYYEEEERQRGNFPDRFSGHQFPNYSSELNVNALLLGDSALYLCASSPERLAGNEQFFGPGTRLTVL.